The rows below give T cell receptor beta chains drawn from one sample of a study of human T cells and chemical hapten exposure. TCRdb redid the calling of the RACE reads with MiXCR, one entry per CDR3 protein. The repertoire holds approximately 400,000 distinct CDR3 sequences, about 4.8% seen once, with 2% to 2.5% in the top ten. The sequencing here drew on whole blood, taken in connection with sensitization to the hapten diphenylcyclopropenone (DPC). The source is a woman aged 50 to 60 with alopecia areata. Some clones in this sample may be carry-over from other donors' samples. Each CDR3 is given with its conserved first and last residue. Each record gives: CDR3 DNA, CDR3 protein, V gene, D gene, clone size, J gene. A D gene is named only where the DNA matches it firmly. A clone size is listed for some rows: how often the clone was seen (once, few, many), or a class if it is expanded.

TGTGCCAGCACGTTAGCGGGAGGGCCCATCAATGAGCAGTTCTTC,CASTLAGGPINEQFF,TRBV12-3/TRBV12-4,TRBD2,-,TRBJ2-1
TGTGCCAGCAGCCCAGGGACTAGCGGGAGGTTCTCCGAGCAGTACTTC,CASSPGTSGRFSEQYF,TRBV9,TRBD2,-,TRBJ2-7
TGTGCCAGCAGCTTAGAGATTCGGGTATTAGCGGGGGAGGGGCACAGCACAGATACGCAGTATTTT,CASSLEIRVLAGEGHSTDTQYF,TRBV11-2,TRBD2,few,TRBJ2-3
TGCAGCGTAGCGAGGGGGAAAGACCAGCCCCAGCATTTT,CSVARGKDQPQHF,TRBV29-1,-,many,TRBJ1-5
TGTGCCAGCAGTTCGACAGGGGTTTATAATTCACCCCTCCACTTT,CASSSTGVYNSPLHF,TRBV2,TRBD1,many,TRBJ1-6
TGTGCCAGCAGCCCCCTGGGCGTAGATACGCAGTATTTT,CASSPLGVDTQYF,TRBV11-2,-,few,TRBJ2-3
TGCAGTGCTAGAGGAGGAGCACTAGAGACCCAGTACTTC,CSARGGALETQYF,TRBV20-1,-,-,TRBJ2-5
TGTGCCAGCAGCTCTCTAGCGGGAGCAATACGCACAGATACGCAGTATTTT,CASSSLAGAIRTDTQYF,TRBV7-8,TRBD2,many,TRBJ2-3
TGTGCCAGCAGTGTTCGCTCTGGGGCCAACGTCCTGACTTTC,CASSVRSGANVLTF,TRBV28,-,few,TRBJ2-6
TGCAGCGTAGGGACGAACACTGAAGCTTTCTTT,CSVGTNTEAFF,TRBV29-1,-,once,TRBJ1-1
TGTGCCAGCAGCTTAGGGCGGGAGTACGAGCAGTACTTC,CASSLGREYEQYF,TRBV7-2,TRBD2,many,TRBJ2-7
TGTGCCAGCACCCCCGCGGGGGGCACTGAAGCTTTCTTT,CASTPAGGTEAFF,TRBV6-6,-,-,TRBJ1-1
TGTGCCAGCCTCGGGCGGAGAGCTTACAATGAGCAGTTCTTC,CASLGRRAYNEQFF,TRBV7-8,-,-,TRBJ2-1
TGTGCCAGCAGCCCGGGACACCCCGAGCAGGCGCAGTATTTT,CASSPGHPEQAQYF,TRBV3-1,-,-,TRBJ2-3
TGCAGCGTTGTGCGAGGGGGCGAGGAGACCCAGTACTTC,CSVVRGGEETQYF,TRBV29-1,TRBD1,few,TRBJ2-5
TGTGCCAGCAGCCCAAGTCAACAGGGAGGCACTGAAGCTTTCTTT,CASSPSQQGGTEAFF,TRBV4-2,-,-,TRBJ1-1
TGCGCCAGCAGGGGGACGGTAGACTATGGCTACACCTTC,CASRGTVDYGYTF,TRBV5-1,-,many,TRBJ1-2
TGTGCCAGCAGTTACAGGGCGGGACTTCAAGAGACCCAGTACTTC,CASSYRAGLQETQYF,TRBV6-2/TRBV6-3,-,many,TRBJ2-5
TGCGCCAGCTACCAGGACAGGGGCATCGAGACCCAGTACTTC,CASYQDRGIETQYF,TRBV5-1,TRBD1,-,TRBJ2-5
TGTGCCAGCAGCCAAGGACAGGCCCATAATTCACCCCTCCACTTT,CASSQGQAHNSPLHF,TRBV3-1,-,few,TRBJ1-6
TGTGCCAGCAGGCCACAGGGAAGGAATGAGCAGTTCTTC,CASRPQGRNEQFF,TRBV28,-,many,TRBJ2-1
TGTGCCATCAGTGAGTACGGCGGGAGCCCCGGGGAGCAGTACTTC,CAISEYGGSPGEQYF,TRBV10-3,TRBD2,many,TRBJ2-7
TGTGCCACCAGCGTCGACAGGGGGCTGTACGAGCAGTACTTC,CATSVDRGLYEQYF,TRBV15,TRBD1,many,TRBJ2-7
TGTGCCAGCAGCCCGAGTCGGTCAGGTGCCTACGAGCAGTACTTC,CASSPSRSGAYEQYF,TRBV7-6,-,many,TRBJ2-7
TGTGCCAGCAGTCTTTCTTCTGGGGGAAATGAGCAGTTCTTC,CASSLSSGGNEQFF,TRBV27,-,-,TRBJ2-1
TGCAGCGTTGTCGGGAAAGGTAGCGGGGGGAACACCGGGGAGCTGTTTTTT,CSVVGKGSGGNTGELFF,TRBV29-1,TRBD2,many,TRBJ2-2
TGTGCCAGCAGCTTTGGGCAGGGGGCTTCTGAAGCTTTCTTT,CASSFGQGASEAFF,TRBV5-8,TRBD1,many,TRBJ1-1
TGTGCCAGCAGCCACGCAGGCCCCACCGGGGAGCTGTTTTTT,CASSHAGPTGELFF,TRBV3-1,-,many,TRBJ2-2
TGTGCCAGCAGCGGCGGGTTCAATTCACCCCTCCACTTT,CASSGGFNSPLHF,TRBV7-6,-,few,TRBJ1-6